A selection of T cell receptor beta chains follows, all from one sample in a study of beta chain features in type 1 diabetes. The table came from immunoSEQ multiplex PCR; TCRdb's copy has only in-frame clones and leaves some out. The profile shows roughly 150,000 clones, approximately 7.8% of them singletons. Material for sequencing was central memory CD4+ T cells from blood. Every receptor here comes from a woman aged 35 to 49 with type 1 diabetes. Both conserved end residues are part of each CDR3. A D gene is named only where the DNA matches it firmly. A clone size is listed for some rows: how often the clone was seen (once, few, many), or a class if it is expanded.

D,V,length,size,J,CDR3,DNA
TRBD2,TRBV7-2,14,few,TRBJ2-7,CASSPLAGGGEQYF,TGTGCCAGCAGCCCTCTAGCGGGAGGGGGCGAGCAGTACTTC
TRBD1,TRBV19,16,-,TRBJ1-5,CASSPPGRGDHQPQHF,TGTGCCAGTAGCCCTCCCGGCAGGGGGGATCATCAGCCCCAGCATTTT
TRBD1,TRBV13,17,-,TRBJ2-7,CASSLGAGQGTNYEQYF,TGTGCCAGCAGCTTGGGAGCGGGACAGGGGACGAATTACGAGCAGTACTTC
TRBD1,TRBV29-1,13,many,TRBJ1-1,CSVLGQEGTEAFF,TGCAGCGTTCTCGGACAGGAGGGAACTGAAGCTTTCTTT
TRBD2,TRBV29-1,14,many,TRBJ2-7,CSVGTSGIFYEQYF,TGCAGCGTCGGGACTAGCGGGATATTCTACGAGCAGTACTTC
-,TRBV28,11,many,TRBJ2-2,CASTALGELFF,TGTGCCAGCACAGCGCTCGGGGAGCTGTTTTTT
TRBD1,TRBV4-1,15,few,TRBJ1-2,CASSQLKGAVYGYTF,TGCGCCAGCAGCCAGCTTAAGGGGGCAGTCTATGGCTACACCTTC
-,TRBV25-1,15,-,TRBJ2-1,CASSDRGQFYNEQFF,TGTGCCAGCAGTGATCGCGGACAGTTCTACAATGAGCAGTTCTTC
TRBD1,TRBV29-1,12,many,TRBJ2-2,CSTGGNTGELFF,TGTAGCACAGGGGGGAACACCGGGGAGCTGTTTTTT
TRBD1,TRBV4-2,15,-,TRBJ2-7,CASSQADRGNYEQYF,TGTGCCAGCAGCCAAGCCGACAGGGGAAACTACGAGCAGTACTTC
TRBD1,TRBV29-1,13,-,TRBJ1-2,CSVERAGGDGYTF,TGCAGCGTTGAAAGGGCAGGGGGCGATGGCTACACCTTC
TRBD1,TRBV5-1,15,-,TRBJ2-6,CASSSTGTGANVLTF,TGCGCCAGCAGCTCGACAGGGACTGGGGCCAACGTCCTGACTTTC
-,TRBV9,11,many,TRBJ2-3,CASSAGNTQYF,TGTGCCAGCAGCGCAGGGAATACGCAGTATTTT
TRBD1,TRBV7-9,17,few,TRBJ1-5,CASSLEFGDRDGQPQHF,TGTGCCAGCAGCTTAGAGTTTGGGGACAGGGACGGTCAGCCCCAGCATTTT
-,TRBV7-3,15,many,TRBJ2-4,CASTGGQGLGDIQYF,TGTGCCAGCACCGGAGGGCAGGGACTCGGGGACATTCAGTACTTC
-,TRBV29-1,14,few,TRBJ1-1,CSVEDLQGITEAFF,TGCAGCGTTGAAGATCTGCAGGGGATCACTGAAGCTTTCTTT
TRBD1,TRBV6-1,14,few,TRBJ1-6,CASQRSGGNSPLHF,TGTGCCAGCCAACGCTCAGGGGGAAATTCACCCCTCCACTTT
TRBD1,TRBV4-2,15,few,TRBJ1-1,CASSQPGGLNTEAFF,TGTGCCAGCAGCCAGCCAGGGGGGTTGAACACTGAAGCTTTCTTT
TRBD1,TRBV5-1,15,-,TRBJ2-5,CASSSQTGVQETQYF,TGCGCCAGCAGCTCTCAGACAGGGGTCCAAGAGACCCAGTACTTC
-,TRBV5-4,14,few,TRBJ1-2,CASSLEGGYYGYTF,TGTGCCAGCAGCTTGGAGGGGGGGTACTATGGCTACACCTTC
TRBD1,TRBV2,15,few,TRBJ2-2,CASTGDRANTGELFF,TGTGCCAGCACAGGAGACAGGGCGAACACCGGGGAGCTGTTTTTT
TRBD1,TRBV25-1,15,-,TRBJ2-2,CASSETGARTGELFF,TGTGCCAGCAGTGAAACAGGGGCTCGGACCGGGGAGCTGTTTTTT
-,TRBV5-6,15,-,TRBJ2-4,CASSFSGGSKNIQYF,TGTGCCAGCAGCTTTTCCGGAGGGTCCAAAAACATTCAGTACTTC
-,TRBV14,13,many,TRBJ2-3,CASSLMLTDTQYF,TGTGCCAGCAGCCTTATGTTGACAGATACGCAGTATTTT
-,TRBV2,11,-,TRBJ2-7,CASSAWERYHF,TGTGCCAGCAGTGCGTGGGAGCGGTACCACTTC
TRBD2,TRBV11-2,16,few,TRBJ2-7,CASSSSGDPRSYEQYF,TGTGCCAGCAGTTCTAGCGGGGACCCTCGGTCCTACGAGCAGTACTTC
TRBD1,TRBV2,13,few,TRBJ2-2,CASRTGFGGELFF,TGTGCCAGCAGGACAGGGTTCGGCGGGGAGCTGTTTTTT
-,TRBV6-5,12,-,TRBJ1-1,CASSPAGVRAFF,TGTGCCAGCAGTCCGGCGGGGGTGAGGGCTTTCTTT
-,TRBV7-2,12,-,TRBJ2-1,CASSYQYAQQFF,TGTGCCAGCAGCTATCAGTACGCCCAGCAGTTCTTC
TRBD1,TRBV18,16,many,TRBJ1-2,CASSPDRDSLKYGYTF,TGTGCCAGCTCACCTGACCGGGACAGTCTTAAGTATGGCTACACCTTC
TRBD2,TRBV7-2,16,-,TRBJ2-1,CASSSRGGSAYNEQFF,TGTGCCAGCAGCTCCCGGGGGGGATCCGCCTACAATGAGCAGTTCTTC
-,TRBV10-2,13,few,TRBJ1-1,CASTKESNTEAFF,TGCGCCAGCACCAAGGAGTCGAACACTGAAGCTTTCTTT
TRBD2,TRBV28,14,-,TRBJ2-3,CASWPGGSTDTQYF,TGTGCCAGCTGGCCGGGAGGCAGCACAGATACGCAGTATTTT
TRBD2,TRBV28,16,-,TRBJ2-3,CASSLISGGAADTQYF,TGTGCCAGCAGTTTGATTAGCGGGGGGGCGGCAGATACGCAGTATTTT
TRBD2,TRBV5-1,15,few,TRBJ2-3,CASSLGGLNTDTQYF,TGCGCCAGCAGCTTGGGGGGACTAAACACAGATACGCAGTATTTT
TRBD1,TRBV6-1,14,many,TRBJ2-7,CASSVRTGIYEQYF,TGTGCCAGCAGTGTTAGGACAGGGATATACGAGCAGTACTTC
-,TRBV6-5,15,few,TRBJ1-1,CASSYSSGPGTEAFF,TGTGCCAGCAGTTACTCGTCAGGGCCCGGAACTGAAGCTTTCTTT
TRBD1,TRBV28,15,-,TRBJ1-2,CASTSGDRVDYGYTF,TGTGCCAGCACCAGCGGGGACAGGGTAGACTATGGCTACACCTTC
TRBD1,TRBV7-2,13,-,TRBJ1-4,CASSGQGTGELFF,TGTGCCAGCAGCGGACAGGGGACGGGGGAACTGTTTTTT
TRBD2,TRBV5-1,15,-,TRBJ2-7,CASSLVSSGTYEQYF,TGCGCCAGCAGCTTAGTATCTAGCGGGACCTACGAGCAGTACTTC
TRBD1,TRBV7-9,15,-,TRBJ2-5,CASIRTGEGQETQYF,TGTGCCAGCATCAGGACAGGGGAGGGCCAAGAGACCCAGTACTTC
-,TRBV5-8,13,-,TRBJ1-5,CASGRGSEQPQHF,TGTGCCAGCGGGCGGGGTAGCGAACAGCCCCAGCATTTT
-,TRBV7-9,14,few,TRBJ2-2,CASSPGTPPGELFF,TGTGCCAGCAGTCCCGGGACTCCTCCCGGGGAGCTGTTTTTT
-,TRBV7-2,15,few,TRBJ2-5,CASSAVVVGVKTQYF,TGTGCCAGCAGCGCGGTGGTGGTAGGGGTGAAGACCCAGTACTTC
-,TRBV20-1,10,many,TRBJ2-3,CSASADTQYF,TGCAGTGCTAGCGCAGATACGCAGTATTTT
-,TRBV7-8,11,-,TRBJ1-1,CASSLEGGAFF,TGTGCCAGCAGCTTAGAAGGGGGTGCTTTCTTT
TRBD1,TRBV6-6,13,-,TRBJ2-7,CASSLRDSYEQYF,TGTGCCAGCAGTCTACGGGACAGCTACGAGCAGTACTTC
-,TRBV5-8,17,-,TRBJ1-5,CASSPSSGTHSNQPQHF,TGTGCCAGCAGCCCCTCTTCCGGGACACATAGCAATCAGCCCCAGCATTTT
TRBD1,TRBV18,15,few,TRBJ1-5,CASSPQGARDQPQHF,TGTGCCAGCTCACCCCAGGGGGCTCGGGATCAGCCCCAGCATTTT
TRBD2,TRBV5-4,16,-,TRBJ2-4,CASSLSSGRGENIQYF,TGTGCCAGCAGCCTCTCGAGCGGGAGAGGGGAAAACATTCAGTACTTC
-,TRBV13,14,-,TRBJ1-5,CASSLGESNQPQHF,TGTGCCAGCAGCTTAGGGGAGAGCAATCAGCCCCAGCATTTT
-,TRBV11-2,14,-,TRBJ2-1,CASSLGFSFNEQFF,TGTGCCAGCAGCTTAGGTTTTAGCTTCAATGAGCAGTTCTTC
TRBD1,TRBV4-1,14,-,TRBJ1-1,CASRHPGGRPEAFF,TGCGCCAGCAGACACCCAGGGGGGAGGCCTGAAGCTTTCTTT
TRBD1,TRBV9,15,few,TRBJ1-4,CASSPTGTGTEKLFF,TGTGCCAGCAGCCCCACCGGGACAGGGACAGAGAAACTGTTTTTT
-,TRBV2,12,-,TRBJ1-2,CANSEEARGYTF,TGTGCCAACAGTGAAGAGGCGCGGGGCTACACCTTC
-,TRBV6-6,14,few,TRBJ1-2,CASSRSGEGNGYTF,TGTGCCAGCAGCCGTTCAGGGGAGGGGAATGGCTACACCTTC
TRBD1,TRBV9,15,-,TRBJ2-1,CASSVVETGASEQFF,TGTGCCAGCAGCGTAGTTGAGACAGGGGCCTCTGAGCAGTTCTTC
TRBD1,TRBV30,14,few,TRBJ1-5,CAWGTGVFDQPQHF,TGTGCCTGGGGGACAGGGGTGTTCGATCAGCCCCAGCATTTT